Listed here is a single T cell receptor beta chain. Its specificity is not known. This sample is part of a study of shared clonotypes between healthy human individuals. Trimming at V came to 6 bases and at J to 1 base, leaving 9 bases not matched to a gene. CDR3 length: 15 residues. From germline, CDR1 is GTSNPN and CDR2 SVGIG (reference sequence). Points from the study as a whole: In having few donors, the study represented limited genetic and exposure-history diversity.

Clones were read by immunoSEQ multiplex PCR, and TCRdb kept only the in-frame ones, dropping some. The sample consists of about 870,000 clones, more than 85% of them appearing once. Naive CD8 populations comprised CD45RO-negative cells positively selected for CCR7, excluding terminally differentiated effector memory CD45RA+ cells. The material sequenced was naive CD8+ T cells sorted from blood. The sequence was obtained from a man in his thirties or forties in good health. The J gene is TRBJ2-7, the V gene TRBV30; 10 bases are shared with TRBD2. The CDR3 loop reads CACGETSGLSYEQYF. CDR3 nucleotide sequence: TGTGCCTGCGGTGAGACTAGCGGGCTTTCCTACGAGCAGTACTTC.